The present T cell receptor (beta chain) was sequenced within a study of PD-1 blockade in classical Hodgkin lymphoma. Study-wide findings and caveats: According to reports, newly diagnosed patients had lower baseline TCR diversity than healthy donors, and relapsed/refractory patients had lower baseline TCR diversity still. Similar baseline diversity was found in complete responders and newly diagnosed patients. Whatever underlies the repertoire differences (possibly disease activity or prior therapy) remains undefined. Some patients began nivolumab under 1 year after ASCT. These patients were excluded from later analyses.

Produced via immunoSEQ multiplex PCR; TCRdb's table is partial and in-frame only. The sample lists 20,000 to 25,000 clones, approximately 69% seen once, with about 3.3% in the top ten. Relapses following autologous stem cell transplantation were seen in all patients, with brentuximab vedotin exposure varying. This clone was counted only a few times. What it binds is not known. Germline V CDR1 and CDR2: SNHLY, FYNNEI. The CDR3 is 12 amino acids. Deletions cut 7 bases from V and 2 bases from J, with 8 bases between. Sequencing used peripheral blood mononuclear cells (PBMCs), obtained at baseline. The origin of this receptor is a human donor with classical Hodgkin lymphoma. This chain joins TRBV2 and TRBJ1-1; D not certain. The CDR3 loop reads CASKNANTEAFF. The DNA for the CDR3 is TGTGCCAGCAAAAATGCTAACACTGAAGCTTTCTTT.